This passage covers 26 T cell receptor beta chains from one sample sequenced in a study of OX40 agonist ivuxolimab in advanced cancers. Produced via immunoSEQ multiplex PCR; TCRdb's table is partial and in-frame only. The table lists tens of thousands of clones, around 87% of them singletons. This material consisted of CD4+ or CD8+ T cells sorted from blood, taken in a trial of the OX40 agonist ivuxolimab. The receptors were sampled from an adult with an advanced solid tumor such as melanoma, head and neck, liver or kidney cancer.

In DNA form, the CDR3 reads TGTGCCAGCAGCGTAGGCGGCAGGGGGCCTCTCAATGAGCAGTTCTTC. It is translated as CASSVGGRGPLNEQFF. The chain uses TRBV9 and TRBJ2-1; 8 bases line up with TRBD1. This CDR3 region has 16 residues. The germline CDR1 and CDR2 sequences are SGDLS and YYNGEE. The V gene end was trimmed by 0 bases and the J gene end by 6 bases; junction bases not matched to a gene: 8.

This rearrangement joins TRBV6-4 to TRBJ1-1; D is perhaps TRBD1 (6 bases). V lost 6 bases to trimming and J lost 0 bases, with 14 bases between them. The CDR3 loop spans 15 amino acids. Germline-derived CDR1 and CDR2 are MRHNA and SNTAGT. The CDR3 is CASRKEGGVNTEAFF. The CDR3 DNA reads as TGTGCCAGCAGGAAAGAGGGGGGGGTGAACACTGAAGCTTTCTTT.

The CDR3 loop is CASSLDSHTDTQYF. The CDR3 nucleotides read TGTGCCAGCTCACTGGATAGCCACACAGATACGCAGTATTTT. The rearrangement links TRBV9 to TRBJ2-3; D unclear. The CDR3 contains 14 residues. Trimming took off 7 bases at V and 2 bases at J, with 14 bases between the two ends. Germline V lookup: CDR1 SGDLS, CDR2 YYNGEE. Looking up the rest from reference TRBV9 and TRBJ2-3 gives the full variable domain: DSGVTQTPKHLITATGQRVTLRCSPRSGDLSVYWYQQSLDQGLQFLIQYYNGEERAKGNILERFSAQQFPDLHSELNLSSLELGDSALYFCASSLDSHTDTQYFGPGTRLTVL.

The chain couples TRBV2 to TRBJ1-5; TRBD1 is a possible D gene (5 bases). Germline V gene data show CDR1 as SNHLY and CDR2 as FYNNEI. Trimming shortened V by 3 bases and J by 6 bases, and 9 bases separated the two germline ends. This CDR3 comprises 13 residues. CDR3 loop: CASSDGGVQPQHF. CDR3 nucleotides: TGTGCCAGCAGTGATGGAGGGGTTCAGCCCCAGCATTTT.

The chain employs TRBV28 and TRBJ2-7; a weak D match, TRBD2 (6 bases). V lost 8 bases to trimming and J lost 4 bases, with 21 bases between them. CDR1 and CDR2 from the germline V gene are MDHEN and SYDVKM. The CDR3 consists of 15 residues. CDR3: CASSPGVRGWYEQYF. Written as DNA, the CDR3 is TGTGCCAGCTCCCCTGGGGTGCGGGGATGGTACGAGCAGTACTTC.

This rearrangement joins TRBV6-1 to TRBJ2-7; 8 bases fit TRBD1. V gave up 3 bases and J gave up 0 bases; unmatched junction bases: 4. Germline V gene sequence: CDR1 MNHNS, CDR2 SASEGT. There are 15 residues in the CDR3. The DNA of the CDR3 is TGTGCCAGCAGTGAGGACAGGGTGAGCTCCTACGAGCAGTACTTC. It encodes CASSEDRVSSYEQYF.

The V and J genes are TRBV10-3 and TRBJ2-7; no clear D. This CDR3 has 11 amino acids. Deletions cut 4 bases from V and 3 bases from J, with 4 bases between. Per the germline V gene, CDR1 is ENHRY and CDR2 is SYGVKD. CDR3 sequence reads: CAISGGYEQYF. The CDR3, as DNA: TGTGCCATCAGTGGTGGCTACGAGCAGTACTTC.

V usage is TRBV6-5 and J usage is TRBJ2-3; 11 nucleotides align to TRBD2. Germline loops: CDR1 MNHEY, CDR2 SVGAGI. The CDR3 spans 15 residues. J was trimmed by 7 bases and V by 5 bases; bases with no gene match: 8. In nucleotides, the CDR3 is TGTGCCAGCAGTCCTAGACTAGCGGGGCGTAATACGCAGTATTTT. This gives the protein CASSPRLAGRNTQYF.

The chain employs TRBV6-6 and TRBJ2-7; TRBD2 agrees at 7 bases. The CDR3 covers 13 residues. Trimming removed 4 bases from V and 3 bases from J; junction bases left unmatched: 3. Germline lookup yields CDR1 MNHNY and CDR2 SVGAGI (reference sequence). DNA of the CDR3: TGTGCCAGCAGTTGGGGGGGGGTCTACGAGCAGTACTTC. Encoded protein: CASSWGGVYEQYF.

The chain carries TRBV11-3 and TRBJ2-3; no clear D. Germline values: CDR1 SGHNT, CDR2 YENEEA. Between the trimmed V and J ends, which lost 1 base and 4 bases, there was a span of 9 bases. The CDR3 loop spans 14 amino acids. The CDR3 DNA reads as TGTGCCAGCAGCTTAGCGGTTGGAGCAGATACGCAGTATTTT. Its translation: CASSLAVGADTQYF.

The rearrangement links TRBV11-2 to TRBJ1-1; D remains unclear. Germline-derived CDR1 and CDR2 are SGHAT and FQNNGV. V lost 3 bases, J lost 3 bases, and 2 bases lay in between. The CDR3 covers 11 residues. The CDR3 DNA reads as TGTGCCAGCAGCTTCCACACTGAAGCTTTCTTT. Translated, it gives CASSFHTEAFF. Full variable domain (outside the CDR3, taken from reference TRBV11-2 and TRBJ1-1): EAGVAQSPRYKIIEKRQSVAFWCNPISGHATLYWYQQILGQGPKLLIQFQNNGVVDDSQLPKDRFSAERLKGVDSTLKIQPAKLEDSAVYLCASSFHTEAFFGQGTRLTVV.

The CDR3 is CASRAPGTSVFF. CDR3 nucleotide sequence: TGTGCCAGCAGAGCCCCCGGGACTAGCGTGTTCTTC. V gene TRBV6-6 combines with J gene TRBJ2-1, with 10 bases aligning to TRBD2. This CDR3 spans 12 amino acids. V dropped 6 bases and J dropped 15; count of bases not matched to a gene: 8. Germline CDR1 and CDR2: MNHNY and SVGAGI (reference sequence).

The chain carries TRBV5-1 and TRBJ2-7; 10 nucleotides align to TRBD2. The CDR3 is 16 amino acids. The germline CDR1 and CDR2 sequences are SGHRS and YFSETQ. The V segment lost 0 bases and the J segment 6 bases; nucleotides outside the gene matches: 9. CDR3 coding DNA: TGCGCCAGCAGCTTGGTGGTGGCTAGCGGGAGCGCCGAGCAGTACTTC. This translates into CASSLVVASGSAEQYF.

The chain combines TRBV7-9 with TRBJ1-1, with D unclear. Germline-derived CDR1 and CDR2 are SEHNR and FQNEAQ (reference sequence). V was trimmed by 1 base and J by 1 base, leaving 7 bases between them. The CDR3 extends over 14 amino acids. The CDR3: CASSLGWPNTEAFF. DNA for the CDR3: TGTGCCAGCAGCTTAGGATGGCCGAACACTGAAGCTTTCTTT.

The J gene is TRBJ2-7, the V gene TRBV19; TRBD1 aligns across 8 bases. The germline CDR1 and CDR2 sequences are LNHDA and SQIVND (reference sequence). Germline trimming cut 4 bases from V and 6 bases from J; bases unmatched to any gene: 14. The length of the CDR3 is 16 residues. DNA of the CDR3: TGTGCCAGTAGTACAGGGGGCGGTGTGGGTAGAGGCGAGCAGTACTTC. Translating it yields CASSTGGGVGRGEQYF.

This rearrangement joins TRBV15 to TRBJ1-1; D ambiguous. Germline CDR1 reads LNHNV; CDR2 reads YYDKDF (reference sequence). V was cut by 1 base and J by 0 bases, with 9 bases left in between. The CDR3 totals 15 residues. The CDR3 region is CATSRVPGLNTEAFF. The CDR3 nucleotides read TGTGCCACCAGCAGAGTTCCGGGTCTGAACACTGAAGCTTTCTTT.

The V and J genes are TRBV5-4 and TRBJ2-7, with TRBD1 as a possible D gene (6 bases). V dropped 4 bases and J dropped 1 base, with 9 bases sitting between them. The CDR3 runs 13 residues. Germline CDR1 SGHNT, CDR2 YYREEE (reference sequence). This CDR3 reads CASSRRGSYEQYF. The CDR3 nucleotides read TGTGCCAGCAGCCGCAGGGGATCCTACGAGCAGTACTTC.

The CDR3 loop is CASSPRAGRSYNEQFF. As DNA, the CDR3 is TGTGCCAGCAGCCCAAGAGCGGGAAGGTCCTACAATGAGCAGTTCTTC. The chain uses TRBV9 and TRBJ2-1, with TRBD2 identical over 7 bases. In germline, CDR1 is SGDLS, CDR2 YYNGEE. This CDR3 is built from 16 residues. The junction had 8 bases not matched to a gene; V was cut back by 4 bases and J by 1 base.

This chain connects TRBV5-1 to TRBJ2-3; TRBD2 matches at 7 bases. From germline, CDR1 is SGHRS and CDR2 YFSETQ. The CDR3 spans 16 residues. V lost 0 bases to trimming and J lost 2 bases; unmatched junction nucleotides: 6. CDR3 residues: CASSLGVAGLTDTQYF. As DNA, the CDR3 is TGCGCCAGCAGCTTGGGAGTAGCGGGTCTCACAGATACGCAGTATTTT.

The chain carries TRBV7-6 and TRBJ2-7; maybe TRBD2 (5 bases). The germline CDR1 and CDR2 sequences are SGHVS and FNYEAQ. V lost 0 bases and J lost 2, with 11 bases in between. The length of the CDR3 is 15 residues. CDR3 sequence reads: CASSLALGAPYEQYF. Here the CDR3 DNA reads TGTGCCAGCAGCTTAGCTTTGGGAGCTCCCTACGAGCAGTACTTC.

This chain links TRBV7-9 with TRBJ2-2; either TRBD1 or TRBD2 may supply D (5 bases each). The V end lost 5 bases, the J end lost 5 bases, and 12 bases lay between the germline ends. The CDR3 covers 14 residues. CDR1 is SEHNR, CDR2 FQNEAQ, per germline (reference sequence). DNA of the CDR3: TGTGCCAGCAGCCCTCAGGGAGATACCGGGGAGCTGTTTTTT. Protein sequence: CASSPQGDTGELFF.

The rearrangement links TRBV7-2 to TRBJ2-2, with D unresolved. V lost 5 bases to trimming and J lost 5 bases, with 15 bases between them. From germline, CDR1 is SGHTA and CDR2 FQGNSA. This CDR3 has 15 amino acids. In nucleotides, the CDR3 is TGTGCCAGCAGCCCCCGGGTGGCGTTTACCGGGGAGCTGTTTTTT. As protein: CASSPRVAFTGELFF.

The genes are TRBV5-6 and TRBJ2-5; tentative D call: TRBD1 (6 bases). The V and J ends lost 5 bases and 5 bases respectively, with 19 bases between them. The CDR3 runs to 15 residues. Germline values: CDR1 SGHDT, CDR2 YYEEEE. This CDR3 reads CASSSGQPRRETQYF. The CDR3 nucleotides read TGTGCCAGCAGTTCTGGACAGCCCCGTCGGGAGACCCAGTACTTC.

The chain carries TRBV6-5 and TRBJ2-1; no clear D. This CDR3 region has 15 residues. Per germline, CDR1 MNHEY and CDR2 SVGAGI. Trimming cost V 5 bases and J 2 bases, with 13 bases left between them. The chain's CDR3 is CASSKVAAAYNEQFF. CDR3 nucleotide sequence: TGTGCCAGCAGTAAGGTGGCGGCTGCCTACAATGAGCAGTTCTTC.

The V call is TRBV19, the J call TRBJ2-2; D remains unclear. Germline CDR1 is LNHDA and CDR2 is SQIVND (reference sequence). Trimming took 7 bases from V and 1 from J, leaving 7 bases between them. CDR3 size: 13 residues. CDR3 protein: CASTTGNTGELFF. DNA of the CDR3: TGTGCCAGTACCACCGGGAACACCGGGGAGCTGTTTTTT.

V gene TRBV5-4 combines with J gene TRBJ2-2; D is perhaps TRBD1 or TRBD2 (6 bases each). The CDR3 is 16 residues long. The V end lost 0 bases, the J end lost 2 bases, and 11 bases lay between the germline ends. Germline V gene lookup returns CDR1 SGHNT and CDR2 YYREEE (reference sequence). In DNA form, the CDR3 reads TGTGCCAGCAGCTTGGATCCGGGGGCAAACACCGGGGAGCTGTTTTTT. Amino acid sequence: CASSLDPGANTGELFF. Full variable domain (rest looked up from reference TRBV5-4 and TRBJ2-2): ETGVTQSPTHLIKTRGQQVTLRCSSQSGHNTVSWYQQALGQGPQFIFQYYREEENGRGNFPPRFSGLQFPNYSSELNVNALELDDSALYLCASSLDPGANTGELFFGEGSRLTVL.